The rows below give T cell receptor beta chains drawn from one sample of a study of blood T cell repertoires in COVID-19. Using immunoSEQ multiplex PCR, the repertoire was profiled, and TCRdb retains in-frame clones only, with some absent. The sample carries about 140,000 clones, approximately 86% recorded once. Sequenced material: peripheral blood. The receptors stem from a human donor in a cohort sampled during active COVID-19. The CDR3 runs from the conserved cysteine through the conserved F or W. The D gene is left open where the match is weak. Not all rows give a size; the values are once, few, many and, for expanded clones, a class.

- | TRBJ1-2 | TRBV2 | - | TGTGCCAGCAGTGAAAGACTTACTAACTATGGCTACACCTTC | CASSERLTNYGYTF
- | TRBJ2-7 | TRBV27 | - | TGTGCCAGCAGTTTTCAGGGTTCCTACGAGCAGTACTTC | CASSFQGSYEQYF
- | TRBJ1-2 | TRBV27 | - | TGTGCCAGCAGTTCCCTGGCCTTTTCTGGCTACACCTTC | CASSSLAFSGYTF
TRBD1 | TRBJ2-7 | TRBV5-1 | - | TGCGCCAGCGGCAGGGGGCACGGGAGCTCCTACGAGCAGTACTTC | CASGRGHGSSYEQYF
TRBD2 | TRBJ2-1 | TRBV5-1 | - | TGCGCCAGCAGCACAGAGGGACTAGCGGGGGGACTTACCTCCTACAATGAGCAGTTCTTC | CASSTEGLAGGLTSYNEQFF
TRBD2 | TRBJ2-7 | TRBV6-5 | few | TGTGCCAGCACTTTAGCGGGGAGTGGGTACGAGCAGTACTTC | CASTLAGSGYEQYF
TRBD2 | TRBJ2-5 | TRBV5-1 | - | TGCGCCAGCAGCTTAGGGACTAGCGGAGCCAGGAGCCAAGAGACCCAGTACTTC | CASSLGTSGARSQETQYF
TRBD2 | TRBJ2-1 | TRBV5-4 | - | TGTGCCAGCGGAATAGCGGGAGTCTACAATGAGCAGTTCTTC | CASGIAGVYNEQFF
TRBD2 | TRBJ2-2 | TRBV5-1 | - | TGCGCCAGCAGCTTGGCGTACGGACTAGCCGGGGAGCTGTTTTTT | CASSLAYGLAGELFF
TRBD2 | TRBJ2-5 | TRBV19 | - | TGTGCCAGTAGTGGAGCGGGGGGAGAGACCCAGTACTTC | CASSGAGGETQYF
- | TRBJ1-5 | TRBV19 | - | TGTGCCAGTAGTATAGAGTGGTCAGGCAATCAGCCCCAGCATTTT | CASSIEWSGNQPQHF
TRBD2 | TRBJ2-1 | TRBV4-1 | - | TGCGCCAGCAGCCGCAGGTTAGCGGGAGGGGAAAATGAGCAGTTCTTC | CASSRRLAGGENEQFF
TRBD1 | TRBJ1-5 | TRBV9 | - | TGTGCCAGCAGCGTAGGGCAGGGGGCCGATAGCAATCAGCCCCAGCATTTT | CASSVGQGADSNQPQHF
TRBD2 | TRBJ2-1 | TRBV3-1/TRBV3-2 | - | TGTGCCAGCAGTGGACTAGCGGGGGGCTCGCAGTTCTTC | CASSGLAGGSQFF
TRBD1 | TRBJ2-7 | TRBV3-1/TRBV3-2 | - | TGTGCCAGCAGCACGACAGGGATGTACGAGCAGTACTTC | CASSTTGMYEQYF
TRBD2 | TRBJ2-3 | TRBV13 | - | TGTGCCAGCAGCCAAACTAGCGGGTCTAGCACAGATACGCAGTATTTT | CASSQTSGSSTDTQYF